This passage covers 2 T cell receptor beta chains from one sample sequenced in a study of Graves' ophthalmopathy and Graves' hyperthyroidism. RNA transcripts were the source from which TCR beta CDR3 regions were amplified. Second-round multiplex PCR followed a first-round RT-PCR using HTBI primers. TCRdb called the multiplex PCR reads again in MiXCR, with one record for every CDR3 protein. Of around 520,000 distinct CDR3 sequences in the sample, 39% are singletons; the top ten hold about 4%. What was sequenced was peripheral blood or thyroid tissue (not recorded which). The source is an adult man with Graves' hyperthyroidism.

In its sample, this clonotype was seen many times. The rearrangement links TRBV20-1 to TRBJ2-7; D tentatively fits TRBD1 or TRBD2 (5 bases each). The V gene's germline CDR1 is DFQATT and CDR2 SNEGSKA (reference sequence). Between the trimmed V and J ends, which lost 3 bases and 4 bases, there was a span of 22 bases. The CDR3 totals 16 residues. CDR3 sequence reads: CSASTGRDRVRYEQYF. CDR3 bases: TGCAGTGCTAGCACGGGCCGGGACCGCGTCAGGTACGAGCAGTACTTC.

About this clonotype itself: At one boundary the junction diverges from the germline segment, which might be a read error. The chain uses TRBV20-1 and TRBJ2-7; tentatively, D is TRBD1 or TRBD2 (6 bases each). Germline CDR1 DFQATT, CDR2 SNEGSKA (reference sequence). The CDR3 loop spans 15 amino acids. CDR3 region: CSARGGRGAAYERYF. The CDR3 coding sequence is TGCAGTGCTAGAGGGGGAAGGGGGGCCGCCTACGAGCGGTACTTC.